This entry is about one T cell receptor (beta chain). Antigen specificity is unknown. This sample was included in a study of T cell responses to AZD1222 COVID-19 vaccine. The study, taken as a whole, reports: Two doses of AZD1222 preceded a rise in Spike-specific TCR breadth and depth. Across spike, vaccine-associated CD4 TCRs were found, dominant at 160-218 and 743-854. It was only 6 or 7 AZD1222 recipients who were seropositive at baseline. White British ancestry dominated among donors, who included more females, and clonal diversity was possibly underestimated.

CDR1 is PRHDT and CDR2 is FYEKMQ in the germline V gene (reference sequence). The V and J ends lost 1 base and 5 bases respectively, with 7 bases between them. The CDR3 consists of 13 residues. Some clones are missing from TCRdb's copy, which holds only in-frame ones; the method was immunoSEQ multiplex PCR. The table records 150,000 to 200,000 clones, about 88% of them present only once. The source material was peripheral blood, sampled on day 0 of AZD1222 vaccination. The source of this sequence is an adult in good health. V usage is TRBV13 and J usage is TRBJ2-3; no definite D call. CDR3 residues: CASSLEVIDTQYF. The CDR3, as DNA: TGTGCCAGCAGCTTAGAGGTTATAGATACGCAGTATTTT.